The entry below gives a single T cell receptor beta chain sequence along with its context. The data were obtained in a study of blood T cell repertoires in COVID-19. Assignment of participants to cohorts was predicated upon participant-reported clinical history. Two negative PCRs, clearance, or symptom resolution were required of recovered Cohort 3 donors. TCRdb's table, derived via immunoSEQ multiplex PCR, lists solely in-frame clones and lacks some. There are approximately 270,000 clones in the sample; roughly 85% occur only once, and approximately 2% lies in the top ten. Germline CDR1 and CDR2: SGHTA and FQGNSA. V lost 3 bases and J 2 bases, leaving 12 bases between the germline ends. The CDR3 sequence is 15 residues long.

Sequencing was performed on PBMCs or T cells enriched from blood (not recorded which). The sequence was obtained from a woman aged 45 to 65 who had recovered from COVID-19. This chain uses TRBV7-2 with TRBJ2-3; possible D gene TRBD2, 7 bases. Here the CDR3 reads CASSLGGANTDTQYF. The CDR3 nucleotides read TGTGCCAGCAGCTTGGGGGGGGCTAACACAGATACGCAGTATTTT.